This T cell receptor (beta chain) was recovered during a study of blood T cell repertoires in COVID-19. Looking at the study overall: PBMCs, B-cell-depleted T cells, or T cells were the source of the cDNA or gDNA that made up the material.

This CDR3 comprises 14 residues. The V gene's germline CDR1 is KGHDR and CDR2 SFDVKD. The V and J ends lost 10 bases and 2 bases, in that order; junction bases with no gene match: 7. Clones were sequenced by immunoSEQ multiplex PCR, and TCRdb holds only the in-frame ones, with some missing. Here the sample spans around 160,000 clones, around 79% being singletons. Ages ranged from about 18 to 89 years, with residence in 24 US areas. Self-reported history from a screening survey and questionnaire set each donor's cohort. Worth noting for this clone: The same CDR3 is also encoded by other DNA sequences in this sample.

The specimen sequenced was PBMCs or T cells enriched from blood (not recorded which). The V call is TRBV24-1, the J call TRBJ1-1, with TRBD1 matching over 9 bases. The source is a man in his forties or fifties who had recovered from COVID-19. The CDR3 sequence: CATQPGQGNTEAFF. The CDR3 DNA is TGTGCCACGCAACCGGGACAGGGTAACACTGAAGCTTTCTTT.